Below are 9 T cell receptor beta chains sequenced from a single sample in a study of response to subunit inactivated influenza vaccine. TCRdb processed the RT-PCR reads anew with MiXCR; each CDR3 protein has one entry. The data show approximately 700,000 distinct CDR3 sequences, about 15% seen once. The sample consisted of PBMCs from blood, taken approximately 15 days before vaccination. The source is a man aged 45-60 years who received an inactivated influenza vaccine.

Ten or more counts support this clonotype. The chain uses TRBV24-1 and TRBJ2-2; D is uncertain. The germline V gene has CDR1 KGHDR and CDR2 SFDVKD. The CDR3 has 12 residues. The V and J ends lost 3 bases and 6 bases respectively, with 4 bases between them. CDR3 nucleotides: TGTGCCACCAGTGATCGGGCCGGGGAGCTGTTTTTT. Its protein product is CATSDRAGELFF.

In its sample, this clonotype was seen a few times. This chain uses TRBV20-1 with TRBJ2-4, with 10 bases fitting TRBD2. Germline CDR1 and CDR2: DFQATT and SNEGSKA (reference sequence). V dropped 7 bases and J dropped 5; count of bases not matched to a gene: 5. The CDR3 has 13 amino acids. The CDR3 nucleotides are TGCAGTGTCCCAACTAGCGGGGAAAACATTCAGTACTTC. Amino acids: CSVPTSGENIQYF.

This clonotype was recorded at least ten times. This sequence joins TRBV28 and TRBJ2-7, with D uncertain. The length of the CDR3 is 11 residues. Germline CDR1 and CDR2: MDHEN and SYDVKM. Trimming stripped 4 bases from V and 2 bases from J, with 3 bases between. CDR3 sequence reads: CASSSPYEQYF. DNA of the CDR3: TGTGCCAGCAGTTCCCCCTACGAGCAGTACTTC.

The chain is built from TRBV7-2 and TRBJ2-3; D remains unclear. In germline, CDR1 is SGHTA, CDR2 FQGNSA. V shed 4 bases and J shed 4 bases, with 9 bases lying between them. The CDR3 is 13 amino acids. CDR3 DNA: TGTGCCAGCAGCTCCACTATTGCAGATACGCAGTATTTT. Amino acid sequence: CASSSTIADTQYF.

This chain connects TRBV7-9 to TRBJ1-5; TRBD1 matches 9 bases. Germline assignment: CDR1 SEHNR and CDR2 FQNEAQ (reference sequence). CDR3 length: 17 residues. V shed 6 bases and J 1 base; nucleotides not matched to a gene: 10. In nucleotides, the CDR3 is TGTGCCAGCAGTCAGGGAGGGGGACAGGGAAGCAATCAGCCCCAGCATTTT. Protein sequence: CASSQGGGQGSNQPQHF.

This clonotype was observed at least ten times. This chain joins TRBV29-1 and TRBJ2-5, with no clear D. From germline, CDR1 is SQVTM and CDR2 ANQGSEA. CDR3 size: 10 residues. V was clipped by 1 base and J by 4 bases, with 1 base between them. CDR3: CSVEGETQYF. The DNA for the CDR3 is TGCAGCGTTGAAGGAGAGACCCAGTACTTC.

This chain joins TRBV4-2 and TRBJ2-2; D gene ambiguous. The CDR3 totals 17 residues. Germline V CDR1 and CDR2: LGHNA, YNFKEQ. Between the trimmed V and J ends, which lost 0 bases and 3 bases, there was a span of 14 bases. DNA for the CDR3: TGTGCCAGCAGCCAAGATCTGGGTAGCCTTCACACCGGGGAGCTGTTTTTT. Its protein is CASSQDLGSLHTGELFF.

In this sample, this clonotype turned up many times. The chain joins TRBV28 to TRBJ2-7; 10 positions match TRBD2. CDR3 length equals 14 residues. Unmatched junction bases numbered 7, after V lost 10 bases and J lost 1 base. Germline CDR1 and CDR2: MDHEN and SYDVKM. CDR3 nucleotides: TGTGCCACCGCGGGACTAGCGTTTTCCTACGAGCAGTACTTC. Protein sequence: CATAGLAFSYEQYF.

There are a few counts of this clonotype. The chain joins TRBV27 to TRBJ1-1; 9 bases match TRBD1. The CDR3 is 17 residues long. From germline, CDR1 is MNHEY and CDR2 SMNVEV (reference sequence). After removal of 5 bases from V and 3 bases from J, the junction contained 13 bases not matched to a gene. The CDR3 coding sequence is TGTGCCAGCAGTCCAGGGACAGGGCGGAGGGGGGACACTGAAGCTTTCTTT. Residues: CASSPGTGRRGDTEAFF.